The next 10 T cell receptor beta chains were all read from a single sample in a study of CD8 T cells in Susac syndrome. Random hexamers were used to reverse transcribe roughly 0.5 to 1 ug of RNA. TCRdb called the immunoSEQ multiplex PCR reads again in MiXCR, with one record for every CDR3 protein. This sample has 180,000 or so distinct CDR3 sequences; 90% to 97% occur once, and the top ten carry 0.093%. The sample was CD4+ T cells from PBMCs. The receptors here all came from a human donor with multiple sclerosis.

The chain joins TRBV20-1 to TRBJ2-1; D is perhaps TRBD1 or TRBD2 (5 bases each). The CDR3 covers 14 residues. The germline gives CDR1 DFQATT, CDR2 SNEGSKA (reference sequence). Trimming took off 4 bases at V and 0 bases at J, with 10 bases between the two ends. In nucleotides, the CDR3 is TGCAGTGCTATCGATGGGGGCTCCTACAATGAGCAGTTCTTC. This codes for CSAIDGGSYNEQFF.

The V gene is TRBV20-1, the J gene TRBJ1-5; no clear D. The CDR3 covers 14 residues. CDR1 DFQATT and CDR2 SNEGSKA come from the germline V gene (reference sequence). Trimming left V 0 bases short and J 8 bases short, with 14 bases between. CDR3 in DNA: TGCAGTGCTAGAGATGGATCCTCCGGGAAGCCCCAGCATTTT. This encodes CSARDGSSGKPQHF.

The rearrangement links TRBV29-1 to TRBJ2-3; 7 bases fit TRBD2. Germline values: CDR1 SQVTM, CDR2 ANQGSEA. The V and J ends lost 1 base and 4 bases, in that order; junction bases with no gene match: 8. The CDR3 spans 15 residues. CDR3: CSVEVAGVPPDTQYF. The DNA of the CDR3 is TGCAGCGTTGAAGTCGCGGGGGTACCTCCAGATACGCAGTATTTT.

CDR3 in DNA: TGTGCCAGCAGCGCCGCAGGGGATTCATTTAATTCACCCCTCCACTTT. It translates to CASSAAGDSFNSPLHF. The gene calls are TRBV9 and TRBJ1-6, with D possibly matching TRBD1 (6 bases). Per germline, CDR1 SGDLS and CDR2 YYNGEE. This CDR3 is 16 amino acids long. V was cut by 3 bases and J by 6 bases, with 16 bases left in between.

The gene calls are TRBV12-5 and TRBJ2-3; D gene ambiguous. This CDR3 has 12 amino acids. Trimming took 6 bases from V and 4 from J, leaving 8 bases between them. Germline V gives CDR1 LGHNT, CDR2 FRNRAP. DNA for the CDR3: TGTGCTAGTGGGGGCCCGGCAGATACGCAGTATTTT. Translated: CASGGPADTQYF.

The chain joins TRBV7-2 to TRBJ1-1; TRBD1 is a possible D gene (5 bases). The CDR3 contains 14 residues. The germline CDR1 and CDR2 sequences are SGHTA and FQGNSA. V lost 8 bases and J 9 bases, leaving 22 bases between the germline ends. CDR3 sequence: CASFSEGPRGKAFF. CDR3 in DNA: TGTGCCAGCTTCAGCGAGGGCCCGAGGGGTAAAGCTTTCTTT.

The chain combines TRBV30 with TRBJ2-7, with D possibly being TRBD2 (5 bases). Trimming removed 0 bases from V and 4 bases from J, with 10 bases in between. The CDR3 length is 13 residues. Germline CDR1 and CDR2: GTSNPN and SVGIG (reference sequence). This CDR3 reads CAWSVEGGYEQYF. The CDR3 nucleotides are TGTGCCTGGAGTGTTGAGGGTGGGTACGAGCAGTACTTC. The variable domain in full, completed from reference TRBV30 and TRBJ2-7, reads SQTIHQWPATLVQPVGSPLSLECTVEGTSNPNLYWYRQAAGRGLQLLFYSVGIGQISSEVPQNLSASRPQDRQFILSSKKLLLSDSGFYLCAWSVEGGYEQYFGPGTRLTVT.

The chain's CDR3 is CASSQDGTSGAYEQYF. CDR3 nucleotide sequence: TGCGCCAGCAGCCAGGACGGGACTAGCGGTGCCTACGAGCAGTACTTC. The V and J genes are TRBV4-1 and TRBJ2-7; TRBD2 matches 11 bases. V shed 3 bases, J shed 2 bases, and the junction held 6 bases outside the gene matches. Germline lookup yields CDR1 MGHRA and CDR2 YSYEKL. The CDR3 length is 16 residues.

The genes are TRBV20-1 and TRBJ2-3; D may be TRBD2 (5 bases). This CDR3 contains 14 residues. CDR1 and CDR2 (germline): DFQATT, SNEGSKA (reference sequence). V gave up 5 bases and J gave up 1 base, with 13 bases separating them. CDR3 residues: CSALGLLGTDTQYF. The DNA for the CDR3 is TGCAGTGCTCTCGGACTCCTCGGCACAGATACGCAGTATTTT.

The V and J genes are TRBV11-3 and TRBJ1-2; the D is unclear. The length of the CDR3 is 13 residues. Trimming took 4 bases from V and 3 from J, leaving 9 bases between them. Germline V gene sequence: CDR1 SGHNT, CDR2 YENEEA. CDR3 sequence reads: CASSSPGDYGYTF. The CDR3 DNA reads TGTGCCAGCAGCTCCCCTGGGGACTATGGCTACACCTTC.